What follows are 12 T cell receptor beta chains derived from one specimen sequenced in a study of blood T cell repertoires in COVID-19. Data came from immunoSEQ multiplex PCR; TCRdb stores just in-frame clones and leaves some out. The data contain approximately 170,000 clones, roughly 70% of them singletons. The sequencing input was peripheral blood. These receptors came from a woman aged 80 or over with acute or convalescent COVID-19.

The chain carries TRBV6-2 or TRBV6-3 and TRBJ2-2, with D possibly being TRBD2 (5 bases). V was pared by 5 bases and J by 6 bases, with 10 bases between. This CDR3 is 13 amino acids long. Germline CDR1 and CDR2: MNHEY and SVGEGT. The DNA for the CDR3 is TGTGCCAGCAGTAAACTAGGTGCCGGGGAGCTGTTTTTT. It translates to CASSKLGAGELFF.

V usage is TRBV28 and J usage is TRBJ2-1, with D unresolved. V was trimmed by 5 bases and J by 7 bases, leaving 6 bases between them. This CDR3 is built from 11 residues. Germline-derived CDR1 and CDR2 are MDHEN and SYDVKM. The CDR3 DNA reads TGTGCCAGCAGTCAAACTAATGAGCAGTTCTTC. This sequence encodes CASSQTNEQFF.

This chain connects TRBV15 to TRBJ1-5, with a tentative D call TRBD1 (5 bases). Germline lookup yields CDR1 LNHNV and CDR2 YYDKDF (reference sequence). The V end lost 0 bases, the J end lost 3 bases, and 15 bases lay between the germline ends. The CDR3 has 17 amino acids. The CDR3 DNA is TGTGCCACCAGCAGAGATAGCGGGACTTTCCCCAATCAGCCCCAGCATTTT. It is translated as CATSRDSGTFPNQPQHF. The full variable domain, with the rest looked up from reference TRBV15 and TRBJ1-5, is DAMVIQNPRYQVTQFGKPVTLSCSQTLNHNVMYWYQQKSSQAPKLLFHYYDKDFNNEADTPDNFQSRRPNTSFCFLDIRSPGLGDTAMYLCATSRDSGTFPNQPQHFGDGTRLSIL.

The chain is built from TRBV6-1 and TRBJ2-5; 10 bases are shared with TRBD2. The J segment lost 9 bases and the V segment lost 0 bases, leaving 10 bases of the junction unmatched. Germline-derived CDR1 and CDR2 are MNHNS and SASEGT. This CDR3 region has 16 residues. The CDR3 reads CASSEATSGTTTAQYF. The DNA of the CDR3 is TGTGCCAGCAGTGAAGCCACTAGCGGGACAACAACGGCCCAGTACTTC.

The chain has TRBV28 and TRBJ1-2; 7 bases are a match to TRBD1. Germline V lookup: CDR1 MDHEN, CDR2 SYDVKM. Trimming took 7 bases from V and 4 from J; bases not matched to a gene: 3. The CDR3 is made up of 12 amino acids. The CDR3 DNA reads as TGTGCCAGCACGGCAGGGGGCTATGGCTACACCTTC. It translates to CASTAGGYGYTF.

The V and J genes are TRBV12-2 and TRBJ1-6. TRBV12-2 is listed as a pseudogene. The CDR3 totals 15 residues. This chain's CDR3 is CASRLGDGGNSPLHF. The CDR3 bases are TGTGCAAGTCGCCTAGGGGACGGAGGGAATTCACCCCTCCACTTT.

This clone was recorded a few times. The rearrangement uses TRBV4-2 and TRBJ2-3; 12 nucleotides match TRBD2. Germline assignment: CDR1 LGHNA and CDR2 YNFKEQ. J was trimmed by 7 bases and V by 0 bases; bases with no gene match: 8. The CDR3 contains 17 residues. The CDR3 coding sequence is TGTGCCAGCAGCCAAGATCTGACTAGCGGGAGTGAAAATACGCAGTATTTT. This encodes CASSQDLTSGSENTQYF.

The chain combines TRBV14 with TRBJ1-2, with unresolved D. This CDR3 spans 14 amino acids. Trimming removed 3 bases at V and 5 bases at J, with 13 bases between. Germline values: CDR1 SGHDN, CDR2 FVKESK. CDR3 amino acids: CASSQGGGRYGYTF. DNA of the CDR3: TGTGCCAGCAGCCAGGGCGGAGGGAGGTATGGCTACACCTTC.

The V call is TRBV18, the J call TRBJ1-4; 9 positions match TRBD1. Trimming at V came to 3 bases and at J to 8 bases, leaving 7 bases not matched to a gene. The germline CDR1 and CDR2 sequences are KGHSH and LQKENI. The CDR3 consists of 15 residues. CDR3 amino acids: CASSPPGQGGEKLFF. CDR3 bases: TGTGCCAGCTCACCCCCGGGACAGGGAGGAGAAAAACTGTTTTTT.

This clone has ten or more counts. The chain employs TRBV2 and TRBJ2-3; 8 bases agree with TRBD1. With 5 bases clipped from V and 4 bases from J, the junction kept 8 bases outside the gene matches. Germline V lookup: CDR1 SNHLY, CDR2 FYNNEI. This CDR3 is built from 15 residues. The CDR3 region has the DNA TGTGCCAGCAGTCCTCAGGGGGCGCAGGCAGATACGCAGTATTTT. This gives the protein CASSPQGAQADTQYF.

The table lists this clone with a few counts. V usage is TRBV30 and J usage is TRBJ1-4, with 9 bases lining up with TRBD1. CDR3 length equals 13 residues. The J segment lost 8 bases and the V segment lost 5 bases, leaving 6 bases of the junction unmatched. Germline V gives CDR1 GTSNPN, CDR2 SVGIG (reference sequence). The CDR3 nucleotides are TGTGCCTGGGCACGGGACAGGGAAGAAAAACTGTTTTTT. This gives the protein CAWARDREEKLFF.

V gene TRBV7-3 combines with J gene TRBJ2-3; 10 positions match TRBD2. The CDR3 runs 16 residues. Germline V gives CDR1 SGHTA, CDR2 FQGTGA. J was trimmed by 5 bases and V by 4 bases; bases with no gene match: 9. CDR3 protein: CASSWGLATAIDTQYF. In DNA form, the CDR3 reads TGTGCCAGCAGCTGGGGACTAGCGACCGCTATAGATACGCAGTATTTT.